This TCR beta chain was documented in a study of T cell repertoires in cytomegalovirus infection. One entry per CDR3 protein, called by TCRdb with MiXCR from the reads. The table records fewer than 300,000 distinct CDR3 sequences, around 25% of them present only once. The V gene's germline CDR1 is SGHTA and CDR2 FQGNSA. V shed 4 bases and J shed 5 bases, with 17 bases lying between them. The CDR3 extends over 16 amino acids. This clonotype came up many times. This chain uses TRBV7-2 with TRBJ1-4, with a tentative D call TRBD1 (6 bases). The sample comprised PBMCs. This clonotype was sampled from a human donor in good health (CMV status not recorded). Some clones in this sample may be carry-over from other donors' samples. The CDR3 sequence: CASSSLGAGSNEKLFF. The CDR3 DNA is TGTGCCAGCAGCTCACTGGGGGCCGGCAGCAATGAAAAACTGTTTTTT.